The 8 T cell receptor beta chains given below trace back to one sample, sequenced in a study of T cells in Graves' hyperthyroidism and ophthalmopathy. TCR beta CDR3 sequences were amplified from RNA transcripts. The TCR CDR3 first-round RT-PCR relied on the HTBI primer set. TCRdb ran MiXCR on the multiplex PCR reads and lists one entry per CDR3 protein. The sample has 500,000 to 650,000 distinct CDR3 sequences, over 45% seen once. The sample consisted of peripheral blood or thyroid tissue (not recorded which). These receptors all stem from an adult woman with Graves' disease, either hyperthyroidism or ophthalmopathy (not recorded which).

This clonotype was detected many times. The DNA of the CDR3 is TGTGCCAGCAGCTTAGACCTCGGAAGCCGGGGGGAGACCCAGTACTTC. Its protein product is CASSLDLGSRGETQYF. V gene TRBV11-2 combines with J gene TRBJ2-5, with a tentative D call TRBD2 (6 bases). Per germline, CDR1 SGHAT and CDR2 FQNNGV. The CDR3 runs to 16 residues. Trimming stripped 0 bases from V and 5 bases from J, with 16 bases between.

CDR3 bases: TGTGCCAGCAGCTCCCCTAGCCAAGAGACCCAGTACTTC. Protein product: CASSSPSQETQYF. V and J are TRBV7-6 and TRBJ2-5; D gene unclear. V dropped 4 bases and J dropped 1 base, with 7 bases sitting between them. Germline CDR1 SGHVS, CDR2 FNYEAQ. The CDR3 runs to 13 residues.

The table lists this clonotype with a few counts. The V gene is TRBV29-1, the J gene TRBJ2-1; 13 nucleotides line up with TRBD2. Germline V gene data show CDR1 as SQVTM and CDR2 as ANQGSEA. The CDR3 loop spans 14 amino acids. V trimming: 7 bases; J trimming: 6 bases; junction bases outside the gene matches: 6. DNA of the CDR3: TGCAGCGGTCAAACTAGCGGGAGGGCCAATGAGCAGTTCTTC. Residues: CSGQTSGRANEQFF.

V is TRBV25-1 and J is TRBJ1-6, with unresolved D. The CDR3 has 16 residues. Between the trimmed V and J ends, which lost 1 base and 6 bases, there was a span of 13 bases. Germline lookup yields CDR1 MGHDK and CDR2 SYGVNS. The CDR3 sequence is CASSELRGGGNSPLHF. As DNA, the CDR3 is TGTGCCAGCAGTGAATTACGCGGTGGCGGTAATTCACCCCTCCACTTT.

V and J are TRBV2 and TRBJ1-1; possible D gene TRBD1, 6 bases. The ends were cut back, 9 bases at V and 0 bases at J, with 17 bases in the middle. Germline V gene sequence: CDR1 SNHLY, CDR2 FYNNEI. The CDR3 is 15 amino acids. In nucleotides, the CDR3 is TGTGCCAGTCTCCAGGGGTTGAGAATGAACACTGAAGCTTTCTTT. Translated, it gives CASLQGLRMNTEAFF.

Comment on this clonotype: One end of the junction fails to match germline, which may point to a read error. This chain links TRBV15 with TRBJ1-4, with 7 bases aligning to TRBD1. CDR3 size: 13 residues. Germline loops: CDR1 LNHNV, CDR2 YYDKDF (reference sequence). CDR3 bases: TGTGCCACCAGCAGATACAGGGGAGAAAGACTGTTTTTT. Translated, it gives CATSRYRGERLFF.

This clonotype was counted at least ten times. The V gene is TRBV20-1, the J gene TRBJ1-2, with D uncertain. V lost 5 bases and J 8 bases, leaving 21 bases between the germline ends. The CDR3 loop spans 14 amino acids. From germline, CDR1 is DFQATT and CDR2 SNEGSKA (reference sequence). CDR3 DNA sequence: TGCAGTGCTCCAGTGGGTGCGGGTCGTGCCGGCTACACCTTC. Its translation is CSAPVGAGRAGYTF.

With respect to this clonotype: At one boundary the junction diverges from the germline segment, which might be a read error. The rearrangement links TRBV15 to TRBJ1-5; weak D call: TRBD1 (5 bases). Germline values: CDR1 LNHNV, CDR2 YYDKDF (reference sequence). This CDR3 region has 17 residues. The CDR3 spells CATSRTSGRGGNQPQHF. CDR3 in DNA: TGCGCCACCAGCAGAACTTCGGGGCGAGGTGGCAATCAGCCCCAGCATTTT.